Below, 5 T cell receptor beta chains from the same sample are listed, as sequenced in a study of regulatory T cells in long-lasting Graves disease. For TCR beta, libraries came from iRepertoire HTBI primers and Arm-PCR of CDR3 regions. A single record per CDR3 protein comes from TCRdb applying MiXCR to the multiplex PCR reads. The data show around 450,000 distinct CDR3 sequences, under 20% seen once. Time point noted: newly diagnosed GD, antithyroid drugs for less than 3 months. The TCR library was made from RNA that had been extracted from PBMCs in TRIzol. These data are also associated with another study on T cells in Graves' hyperthyroidism and ophthalmopathy.

Source: peripheral blood mononuclear cells (PBMCs), taken at new diagnosis, from a patient treated with antithyroid drugs. Receptors were obtained from a middle-aged man with Graves disease.

In its sample, this clonotype was seen many times. The gene calls are TRBV7-9 and TRBJ2-1, with 8 bases lining up with TRBD1. The J segment lost 0 bases and the V segment lost 5 bases, leaving 9 bases of the junction unmatched. Germline CDR1 reads SEHNR; CDR2 reads FQNEAQ (reference sequence). This CDR3 is built from 17 residues. The CDR3, as DNA: TGTGCCAGCAGCGGTTATTCTACAGGGGGCTCCTACAATGAGCAGTTCTTC. Translation: CASSGYSTGGSYNEQFF.

This clonotype was detected only a few times. The rearrangement links TRBV4-1 to TRBJ1-1; tentatively, D is TRBD1 (5 bases). The CDR3 is 14 amino acids. The germline CDR1 and CDR2 sequences are MGHRA and YSYEKL. Trimming left V 3 bases short and J 0 bases short, with 8 bases between. CDR3 DNA: TGCGCCAGCAGCCACAGGGCGATGAACACTGAAGCTTTCTTT. Amino acid sequence: CASSHRAMNTEAFF.

The rearrangement joins TRBV28 to TRBJ1-2, with TRBD1 as a possible D gene (6 bases). CDR3 length: 14 residues. From germline, CDR1 is MDHEN and CDR2 SYDVKM. V was shortened by 4 bases and J by 6 bases, with 15 bases between the two germline ends. CDR3 sequence: CASSYPTGGDGYTF. The CDR3 DNA reads TGTGCCAGCAGTTACCCAACCGGGGGCGATGGCTACACCTTC.

There are many counts of this clonotype. The J gene is TRBJ2-5, the V gene TRBV28, with 13 positions matching TRBD2. CDR1 MDHEN and CDR2 SYDVKM come from the germline V gene. The CDR3 consists of 15 residues. With 6 bases clipped from V and 5 bases from J, the junction kept 6 bases outside the gene matches. In DNA, the CDR3 is TGTGCCAGCAGCCGTCCACTAGCGGGAGGGGAGACCCAGTACTTC. Translating gives CASSRPLAGGETQYF.

This clonotype has ten or more counts. In nucleotides, the CDR3 is TGTGCCAGCAGCCCTTCGGGGTCAGAGACCCAGTACTTC. Its translation is CASSPSGSETQYF. The chain recombines TRBV7-9 with TRBJ2-5, with D tentatively TRBD2 (5 bases). V dropped 5 bases and J dropped 4 bases, with 11 bases sitting between them. Germline-derived CDR1 and CDR2 are SEHNR and FQNEAQ (reference sequence). The CDR3 is 13 residues long.